These T cell receptor beta chains were read from a single sample in a study of regulatory T cells in long-lasting Graves disease. In TCRdb, the multiplex PCR reads were re-called with MiXCR into one record per CDR3 protein. The sample contains nearly 350,000 distinct CDR3 sequences, around 19% of which appear only once. Sequences were derived from peripheral blood mononuclear cells (PBMCs), sampled when the disease was refractory, from a patient treated with antithyroid drugs. The receptors were sampled from a female donor with Graves disease. The CDR3 runs from the conserved cysteine through the conserved F or W. The D gene is left open where the match is weak.

TRBJ1-3	.	TRBV4-3	CASSQDRDNTIYF
TRBJ2-3	.	TRBV12-3/TRBV12-4	CASSGGSTDTQYF
TRBJ2-7	TRBD2	TRBV20-1	CSASQAGGPEMNEQYF
TRBJ1-1	.	TRBV4-1	CASSPHTTGNTEAFF
TRBJ1-4	.	TRBV6-1	CASSRDFSTNEKLFF
TRBJ1-1	.	TRBV11-2	CASSFLLMNTEAFF
TRBJ1-5	.	TRBV9	CASSVGPEGSQPQHF
TRBJ2-2	TRBD2	TRBV28	CASSRTGTRGTGELFF
TRBJ2-1	TRBD2	TRBV28	CASPPRASGRPYNEQFF
TRBJ2-4	TRBD2	TRBV2	CASSGPGTSAPKAKNIQYF
TRBJ1-2	.	TRBV6-2/TRBV6-3	CASSEERVSYTF
TRBJ2-7	.	TRBV3-1	CASSQDLTYKRYEQYF
TRBJ2-7	.	TRBV20-1	CSARDYQRLSYEQYF
TRBJ1-1	.	TRBV10-3	CAISDWGQGAEEAFF
TRBJ2-5	TRBD2	TRBV19	CASSPGLAGGRETQYF
TRBJ2-7	TRBD1	TRBV5-1	CASRSGQGRTYEQYF
TRBJ1-2	TRBD1	TRBV4-3	CASSQMTGVYGYTF
TRBJ2-7	TRBD2	TRBV20-1	CSARGGSSYEQYF
TRBJ2-5	.	TRBV7-2	CASSPRGGAKETQYF
TRBJ2-7	TRBD1	TRBV7-2	CASSITGVEQYF
TRBJ2-2	TRBD1	TRBV7-2	CASRPGTGGTGELFF
TRBJ2-5	.	TRBV5-1	CASSFEIRGETQYF
TRBJ1-1	.	TRBV12-3/TRBV12-4	CASSLGQGLRGTEAFF
TRBJ2-7	.	TRBV11-2	CASSLEFSSYEQYF
TRBJ2-5	.	TRBV15	CATSRDKLQETQYF
TRBJ1-2	.	TRBV6-5	CASSYFGLVLYGYTF
TRBJ2-3	TRBD2	TRBV19	CASSTSGLAGELRTDTQYF
TRBJ1-2	.	TRBV29-1	CSVPTRGSNYGYTF
TRBJ2-7	TRBD2	TRBV6-5	CASSYSLTSGGPRRVEQYF
TRBJ1-1	.	TRBV4-1	CASSQHGGGTEAFF
TRBJ2-3	TRBD2	TRBV11-3	CASSGTSRSDTQYF
TRBJ1-2	TRBD1	TRBV11-2	CASSAFGTAFLVEGYTF
TRBJ1-1	TRBD1	TRBV5-1	CASSIDREVLNTEAFF
TRBJ2-5	TRBD2	TRBV9	CASSLGLAGYQETQYF
TRBJ1-5	.	TRBV12-3/TRBV12-4	CASSWVGGSNQPQHF
TRBJ1-3	TRBD1	TRBV28	CASSLGQGGNTIYF
TRBJ2-7	.	TRBV2	CASSEWGRLGYEQYF
TRBJ2-5	TRBD2	TRBV7-3	CASSLKGSGTSGRSIEETQYF
TRBJ2-7	TRBD1	TRBV28	CASRGTGRAYEQYF
TRBJ2-7	.	TRBV19	CASSAGDGRTYEQYF
TRBJ2-7	.	TRBV25-1	CASAVGGKQYF